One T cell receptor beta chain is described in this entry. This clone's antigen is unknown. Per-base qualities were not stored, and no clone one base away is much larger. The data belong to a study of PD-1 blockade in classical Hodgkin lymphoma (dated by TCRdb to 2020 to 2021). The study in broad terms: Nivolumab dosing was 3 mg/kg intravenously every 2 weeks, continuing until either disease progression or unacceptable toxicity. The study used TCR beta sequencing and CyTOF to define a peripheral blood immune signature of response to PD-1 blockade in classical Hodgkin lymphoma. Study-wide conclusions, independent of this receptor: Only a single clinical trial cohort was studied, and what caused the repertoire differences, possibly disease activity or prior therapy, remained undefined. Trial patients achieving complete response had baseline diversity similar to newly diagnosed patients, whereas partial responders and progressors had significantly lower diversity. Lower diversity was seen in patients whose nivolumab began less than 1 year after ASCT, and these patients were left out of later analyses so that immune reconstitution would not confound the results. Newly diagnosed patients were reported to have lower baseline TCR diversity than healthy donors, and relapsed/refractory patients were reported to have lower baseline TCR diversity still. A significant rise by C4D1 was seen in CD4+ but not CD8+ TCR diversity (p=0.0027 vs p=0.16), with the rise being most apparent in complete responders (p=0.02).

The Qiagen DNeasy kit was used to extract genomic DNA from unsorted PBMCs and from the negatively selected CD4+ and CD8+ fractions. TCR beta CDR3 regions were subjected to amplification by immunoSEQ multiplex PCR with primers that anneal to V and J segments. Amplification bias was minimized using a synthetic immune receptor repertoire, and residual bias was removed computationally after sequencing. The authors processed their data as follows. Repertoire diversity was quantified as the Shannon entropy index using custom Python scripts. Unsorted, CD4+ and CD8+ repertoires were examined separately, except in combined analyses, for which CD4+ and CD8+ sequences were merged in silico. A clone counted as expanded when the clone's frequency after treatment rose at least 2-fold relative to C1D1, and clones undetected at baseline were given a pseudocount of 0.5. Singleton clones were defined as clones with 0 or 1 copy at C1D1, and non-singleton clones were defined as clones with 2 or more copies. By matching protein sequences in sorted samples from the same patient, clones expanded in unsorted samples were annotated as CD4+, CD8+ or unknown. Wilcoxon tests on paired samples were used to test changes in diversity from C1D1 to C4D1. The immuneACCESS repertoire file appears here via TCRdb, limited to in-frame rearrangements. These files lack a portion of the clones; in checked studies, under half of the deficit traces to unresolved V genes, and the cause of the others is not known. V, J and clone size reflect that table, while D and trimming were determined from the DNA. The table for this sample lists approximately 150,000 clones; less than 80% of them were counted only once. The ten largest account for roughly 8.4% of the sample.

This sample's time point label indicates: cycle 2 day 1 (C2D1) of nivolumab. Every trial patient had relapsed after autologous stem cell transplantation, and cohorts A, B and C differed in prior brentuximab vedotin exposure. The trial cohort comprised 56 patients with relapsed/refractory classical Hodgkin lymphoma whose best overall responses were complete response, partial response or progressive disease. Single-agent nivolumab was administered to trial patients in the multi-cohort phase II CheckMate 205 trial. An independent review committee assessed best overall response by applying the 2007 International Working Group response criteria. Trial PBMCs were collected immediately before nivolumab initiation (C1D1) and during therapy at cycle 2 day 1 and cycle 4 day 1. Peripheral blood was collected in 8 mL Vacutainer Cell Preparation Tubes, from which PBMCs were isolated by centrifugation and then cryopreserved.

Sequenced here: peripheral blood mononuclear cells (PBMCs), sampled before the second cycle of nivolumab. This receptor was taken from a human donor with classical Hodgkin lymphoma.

The CDR3 has the sequence CASSFGTGVAGQPQHF. The nucleotides are TGTGCCAGCAGCTTTGGGACAGGGGTCGCGGGTCAGCCCCAGCATTTT. The sequence is built from TRBV7-2 and TRBJ1-5; 10 middle bases align to TRBD1. From the cysteine up to the phenylalanine, the CDR3 has a length of 16 residues. Only the CDR3 DNA stays, 48 bases, in frame from base 1. Per the germline V gene, SGHTA is the CDR1 and FQGNSA is the CDR2. The germline V and J ends show losses of 3 bases and 6 bases respectively, and no gene match explains 8 bases of the junction.